The 5 T cell receptor beta chains presented below share a single source sample, sequenced in a study of T cell changes during pregnancy in multiple sclerosis. TCRdb's copy holds only in-frame clones and misses some; the assay was immunoSEQ multiplex PCR. Among roughly 84,000 clones, around 95% were seen once, and the ten largest hold 1.3% to 1.5%. Sequencing used peripheral blood, obtained in the third trimester of pregnancy. The receptors stem from a female donor in good health, enrolled as a control in a pregnancy study.

In its sample, this clone was seen once. The chain combines TRBV27 with TRBJ2-3; D may be TRBD2 (6 bases). The germline V gene encodes CDR1 MNHEY and CDR2 SMNVEV (reference sequence). There are 16 residues in the CDR3. The V and J ends lost 4 bases and 7 bases respectively, with 21 bases between them. The CDR3 reads CASSSVPGTLIHTQYF. The DNA for the CDR3 is TGTGCCAGCAGTTCTGTTCCCGGGACTCTCATTCATACGCAGTATTTT.

This sequence joins TRBV5-1 and TRBJ2-7; 9 bases agree with TRBD1. J lost 6 bases, V lost 5 bases, and 12 bases had no gene match. The CDR3 has 15 residues. The germline gives CDR1 SGHRS, CDR2 YFSETQ. CDR3 amino acids: CASSSTGGDPLEQYF. The CDR3 region has the DNA TGCGCCAGCAGTTCCACAGGGGGCGATCCACTCGAGCAGTACTTC. Using reference TRBV5-1 and TRBJ2-7 for the parts outside the CDR3, the full variable domain is KAGVTQTPRYLIKTRGQQVTLSCSPISGHRSVSWYQQTPGQGLQFLFEYFSETQRNKGNFPGRFSGRQFSNSRSEMNVSTLELGDSALYLCASSSTGGDPLEQYFGPGTRLTVT.

The chain links TRBV19 to TRBJ2-5; maybe TRBD1 (6 bases). The V gene's germline CDR1 is LNHDA and CDR2 SQIVND (reference sequence). The V end lost 0 bases, the J end lost 2 bases, and 10 bases lay between the germline ends. This CDR3 has 15 amino acids. The CDR3 spells CASSIDWGTQETQYF. The CDR3 DNA reads as TGTGCCAGTAGTATAGATTGGGGGACACAAGAGACCCAGTACTTC.

The chain couples TRBV2 to TRBJ1-5, with 9 bases identical to TRBD1. The CDR3 extends over 15 amino acids. The trim removed 4 bases at V and 6 bases at J, leaving 7 bases unmatched. CDR1 and CDR2 (germline): SNHLY, FYNNEI. The CDR3 DNA follows: TGTGCCAGCAGTGGACAACAGGGGGCCCGTCAGCCCCAGCATTTT. As protein: CASSGQQGARQPQHF. Combining the CDR3 with reference TRBV2 and TRBJ1-5 gives the whole variable domain EPEVTQTPSHQVTQMGQEVILRCVPISNHLYFYWYRQILGQKVEFLVSFYNNEISEKSEIFDDQFSVERPDGSNFTLKIRSTKLEDSAMYFCASSGQQGARQPQHFGDGTRLSIL.

This rearrangement joins TRBV14 to TRBJ1-1; TRBD1 might be the D (6 bases). Germline V gene sequence: CDR1 SGHDN, CDR2 FVKESK. This CDR3 is 13 amino acids long. The ends were cut back, 1 base at V and 10 bases at J, with 13 bases in the middle. CDR3 nucleotide sequence: TGTGCCAGCAGCCAAGGTACAGGGTTCACAGCTTTCTTT. Its protein product is CASSQGTGFTAFF.